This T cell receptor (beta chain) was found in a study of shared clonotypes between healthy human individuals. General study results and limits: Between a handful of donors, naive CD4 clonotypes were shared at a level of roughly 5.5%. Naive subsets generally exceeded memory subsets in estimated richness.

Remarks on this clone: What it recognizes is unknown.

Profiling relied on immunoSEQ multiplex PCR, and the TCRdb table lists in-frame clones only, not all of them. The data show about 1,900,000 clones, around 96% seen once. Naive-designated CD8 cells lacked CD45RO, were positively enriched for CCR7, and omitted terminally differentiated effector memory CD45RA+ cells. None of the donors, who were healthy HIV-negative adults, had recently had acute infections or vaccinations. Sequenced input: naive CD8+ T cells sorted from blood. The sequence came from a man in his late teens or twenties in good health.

In DNA form, the CDR3 reads TGTGCCAGCAGTGGAGCCTCCGGGACTAGCGGGGTAGAGACCCAGTACTTC. Its translation: CASSGASGTSGVETQYF. V gene TRBV27 combines with J gene TRBJ2-5, with TRBD2 matching over 13 bases. V gave up 5 bases and J gave up 4 bases; unmatched junction bases: 10. The CDR3 covers 17 residues. CDR1 is MNHEY and CDR2 is SMNVEV in the germline V gene (reference sequence).